Following are 30 T cell receptor beta chains from one sample sequenced in a study of shared clonotypes between healthy human individuals (dated by TCRdb to the early 2020s). Library prep was done by the immunoSEQ multiplex PCR assay. Entries here come from immuneACCESS through TCRdb and include only in-frame sequences with V and J called. Some clones fail to appear in such tables; in the studies checked, an unresolved V gene covers under half of the shortfall, and the cause of the remainder is unknown. In this sample the table shows approximately 980,000 clones, 76% of which occur a single time. Roughly 1.5% of the sample goes to the ten largest clones. Material for sequencing was memory CD4+ T cells sorted from blood. The sample's cell subset or site label is to be understood as: CD45RA-negative fraction. The receptors stem from a man aged 18 to 29 in good health.

The table lists this clone with many counts. The chain uses TRBV28 and TRBJ2-5; no clear D. V was trimmed by 5 bases and J by 1 base, leaving 11 bases between them. This CDR3 contains 14 residues. Germline V gene data show CDR1 as MDHEN and CDR2 as SYDVKM. The chain's CDR3 is CASSQLLAQETQYF. For the CDR3, the DNA is TGTGCCAGCAGTCAGCTACTCGCCCAAGAGACCCAGTACTTC.

This clone showed up many times. The rearrangement uses TRBV11-2 and TRBJ2-1, with D possibly TRBD2 on 6 matching bases. The CDR3 has 13 residues. Trimming stripped 5 bases from V and 9 bases from J, with 14 bases between. Germline-derived CDR1 and CDR2 are SGHAT and FQNNGV. Written as DNA, the CDR3 is TGTGCCAGCAGCGCCGCGGGGCCCGGTGAGCAGTTCTTC. This encodes CASSAAGPGEQFF.

This clone was seen a handful of times. The chain uses TRBV5-1 and TRBJ2-3; the D gene is possibly TRBD2 (6 bases). From germline, CDR1 is SGHRS and CDR2 YFSETQ. The CDR3 extends over 13 amino acids. The germline V and J ends were trimmed by 2 bases and 4 bases, with 8 bases remaining between them. The CDR3 nucleotides are TGCGCCAGCAGCTTTGCGGGGTCAGATACGCAGTATTTT. Residues: CASSFAGSDTQYF.

This chain uses TRBV30 with TRBJ1-2; 7 nucleotides agree with TRBD1. CDR1 and CDR2 from the germline V gene are GTSNPN and SVGIG (reference sequence). The CDR3 is 13 amino acids. With 4 bases clipped from V and 8 bases from J, the junction kept 10 bases outside the gene matches. The CDR3 DNA reads TGTGCCTGGACCTCCGGAGGGGGCAGAGGCTACACCTTC. Translated: CAWTSGGGRGYTF.

This chain uses TRBV5-1 with TRBJ2-1; 8 nucleotides line up with TRBD2. In germline, CDR1 is SGHRS, CDR2 YFSETQ. The CDR3 is 15 residues long. The trim removed 1 base at V and 4 bases at J, leaving 4 bases unmatched. CDR3 sequence (DNA): TGCGCCAGCAGCTTGTCACTAGCGGAATACAATGAGCAGTTCTTC. It encodes CASSLSLAEYNEQFF.

The chain carries TRBV5-3 and TRBJ2-3; TRBD2 might be the D (6 bases). TRBV5-3 has ORF status, its function being uncertain. CDR3 size: 15 residues. Deletions cut 10 bases from V and 0 bases from J, with 18 bases between. The CDR3, as DNA: TGTGCCCCCAAAGGGCCGGGGGAGAGCACAGATACGCAGTATTTT. It encodes CAPKGPGESTDTQYF.

The chain recombines TRBV5-4 with TRBJ2-3; TRBD2 matches at 8 bases. CDR3 length equals 17 residues. CDR1 and CDR2 from the germline V gene are SGHNT and YYREEE (reference sequence). Trimming removed 4 bases from V and 0 bases from J; junction bases left unmatched: 10. The CDR3 DNA is TGTGCCAGCAGCGTTGCGGGCGGGGGGCCCAGCACAGATACGCAGTATTTT. Its protein product is CASSVAGGGPSTDTQYF.

V gene TRBV30 combines with J gene TRBJ2-2, with D perhaps assigned TRBD1 or TRBD2 (6 bases each). The CDR3 has 13 amino acids. Trimming left V 2 bases short and J 8 bases short, with 12 bases between. Germline CDR1 GTSNPN, CDR2 SVGIG (reference sequence). The DNA of the CDR3 is TGTGCCTGGAGTCTGGGGGGCCCAGGGGAGCTGTTTTTT. It codes for CAWSLGGPGELFF.

This clone was seen a handful of times. The chain carries TRBV6-4 and TRBJ2-7, with 9 bases fitting TRBD1. V lost 5 bases and J lost 2; bases outside the gene matches: 10. This CDR3 has 16 amino acids. Germline-derived CDR1 and CDR2 are MRHNA and SNTAGT. The CDR3 region has the DNA TGTGCCAGCAGTAAACGCATTTGGGACAGGGCCTACGAGCAGTACTTC. Translation: CASSKRIWDRAYEQYF.

The rearrangement joins TRBV7-4 to TRBJ1-5, with TRBD1 identical over 8 bases. This CDR3 is 16 amino acids long. V lost 7 bases to trimming and J lost 2 bases; unmatched junction nucleotides: 10. CDR1 and CDR2 from the germline V gene are SGHVT and SQSDAQ. The DNA of the CDR3 is TGTGCCAGCATCCAGGACAGGGAAAGAGGCAATCAGCCCCAGCATTTT. It encodes CASIQDRERGNQPQHF.

The chain is built from TRBV19 and TRBJ2-7; D ambiguous. CDR1 is LNHDA and CDR2 is SQIVND in the germline V gene (reference sequence). The CDR3 is 13 amino acids. V was cut by 2 bases and J by 3 bases, with 8 bases left in between. The CDR3 loop is CASSIRRNYEQYF. CDR3 in DNA: TGTGCCAGTAGTATAAGGCGGAACTACGAGCAGTACTTC.

The CDR3 DNA reads TGCGCCAGCAGCTTTCAACCAGGGACTCCGAACACTGAAGCTTTCTTT. Protein: CASSFQPGTPNTEAFF. The chain recombines TRBV5-1 with TRBJ1-1; maybe TRBD1 (5 bases). The CDR3 length is 16 residues. Trimming stripped 2 bases from V and 1 base from J, with 15 bases between. Looked up from germline, CDR1 is SGHRS and CDR2 is YFSETQ.

The chain joins TRBV25-1 to TRBJ1-1, with 9 bases lining up with TRBD1. Germline trimming cut 4 bases from V and 1 base from J; bases unmatched to any gene: 13. The CDR3 spans 18 residues. Per the germline V gene, CDR1 is MGHDK and CDR2 is SYGVNS. CDR3 sequence reads: CASSGGRTGEPRNTEAFF. CDR3 DNA: TGTGCCAGCAGTGGGGGGCGGACAGGGGAGCCTCGGAACACTGAAGCTTTCTTT.

The V and J genes are TRBV27 and TRBJ1-5, with 7 bases fitting TRBD1. Losses at the gene ends were 5 bases for V and 0 bases for J; bases not matched to a gene: 13. CDR3 length: 18 amino acids. Germline lookup yields CDR1 MNHEY and CDR2 SMNVEV (reference sequence). CDR3 in amino acids: CASSLAPGQRDSNQPQHF. The CDR3 region has the DNA TGTGCCAGCAGTCTTGCGCCGGGACAGAGAGATAGCAATCAGCCCCAGCATTTT.

The chain recombines TRBV7-9 with TRBJ2-1; 7 positions match TRBD2. Germline V gene data show CDR1 as SEHNR and CDR2 as FQNEAQ (reference sequence). The V and J ends lost 1 base and 4 bases, in that order; junction bases with no gene match: 4. This CDR3 is 15 amino acids long. In nucleotides, the CDR3 is TGTGCCAGCAGCTTAGTGCGGGAGATTTACAATGAGCAGTTCTTC. This gives the protein CASSLVREIYNEQFF.

The chain has TRBV9 and TRBJ1-2, with a weak D call TRBD1 (5 bases). CDR3 length: 16 residues. Deletions cut 0 bases from V and 8 bases from J, with 20 bases between. Per the germline V gene, CDR1 is SGDLS and CDR2 is YYNGEE. The CDR3 sequence is CASSVAGGTQAGGYTF. CDR3 nucleotides: TGTGCCAGCAGCGTAGCGGGTGGGACCCAAGCGGGGGGCTACACCTTC. Full variable domain (remainder filled in from reference TRBV9 and TRBJ1-2): DSGVTQTPKHLITATGQRVTLRCSPRSGDLSVYWYQQSLDQGLQFLIQYYNGEERAKGNILERFSAQQFPDLHSELNLSSLELGDSALYFCASSVAGGTQAGGYTFGSGTRLTVV.

A single count supports this clone. The gene calls are TRBV6-1 and TRBJ1-2; the D is unclear. Per the germline V gene, CDR1 is MNHNS and CDR2 is SASEGT. Trimming shortened V by 4 bases and J by 3 bases, and 6 bases separated the two germline ends. The CDR3 consists of 12 residues. The CDR3 DNA sequence: TGTGCCAGCAGTGGGGCATACTATGGCTACACCTTC. It specifies CASSGAYYGYTF.

This chain connects TRBV10-2 to TRBJ1-5; D uncertain. The CDR3 totals 14 residues. Germline V CDR1 and CDR2: WSHSY, SAAADI. V lost 0 bases, J lost 1 base, and 4 bases lay in between. The CDR3 region has the DNA TGCGCCAGCAGTGAGTCGGTAAGCAATCAGCCCCAGCATTTT. This encodes CASSESVSNQPQHF.

The chain carries TRBV30 and TRBJ1-3, with a weak D call TRBD1 (6 bases). Germline-derived CDR1 and CDR2 are GTSNPN and SVGIG (reference sequence). The CDR3 length is 15 residues. V lost 2 bases and J lost 0, with 11 bases in between. The DNA of the CDR3 is TGTGCCTGGAGTCTCACAGGGATCTCTGGAAACACCATATATTTT. This codes for CAWSLTGISGNTIYF.

The CDR3 nucleotides read TGTGCCAGCAGTTCCTTCACAGGGGGCACAGATACGCAGTATTTT. Protein sequence: CASSSFTGGTDTQYF. This chain joins TRBV28 and TRBJ2-3, with TRBD1 matching 7 bases. This CDR3 has 15 amino acids. The V gene's germline CDR1 is MDHEN and CDR2 SYDVKM. V shed 4 bases, J shed 1 base, and the junction held 5 bases outside the gene matches.

The table lists this clone with a few counts. This chain links TRBV10-3 with TRBJ2-3; a possible D gene is TRBD2 (6 bases). Between the trimmed V and J ends, which lost 3 bases and 2 bases, there was a span of 9 bases. The germline V gene encodes CDR1 ENHRY and CDR2 SYGVKD. CDR3 length equals 14 residues. CDR3 loop: CAISEGDFTDTQYF. The CDR3 nucleotides read TGTGCCATCAGTGAAGGGGACTTCACAGATACGCAGTATTTT.

The chain links TRBV5-1 to TRBJ2-7; D is undetermined. Germline lookup yields CDR1 SGHRS and CDR2 YFSETQ. Trimming removed 4 bases from V and 2 bases from J, with 13 bases in between. This CDR3 contains 14 residues. The CDR3 loop reads CASSSRTSTYEQYF. CDR3 in DNA: TGCGCCAGCAGCAGTAGGACGAGTACCTACGAGCAGTACTTC.

CDR3 sequence: CASSQDGGGNYGYTF. The CDR3, as DNA: TGCGCCAGCAGCCAAGATGGGGGGGGTAACTATGGCTACACCTTC. V is TRBV4-1 and J is TRBJ1-2, with D possibly matching TRBD1 (5 bases). The CDR3 runs 15 residues. V lost 0 bases and J 1 base, leaving 9 bases between the germline ends. Germline V gene data show CDR1 as MGHRA and CDR2 as YSYEKL.

In regard to this clone: The same CDR3 arises from other DNA sequences in this sample as well. This sequence joins TRBV5-1 and TRBJ1-1; TRBD1 aligns across 8 bases. The CDR3 length is 16 residues. The J segment lost 0 bases and the V segment lost 0 bases, leaving 4 bases of the junction unmatched. Germline V CDR1 and CDR2: SGHRS, YFSETQ. CDR3 sequence: CASSLGQGAMNTEAFF. The CDR3 DNA sequence: TGCGCCAGCAGCTTGGGTCAGGGGGCGATGAACACTGAAGCTTTCTTT.

The chain recombines TRBV30 with TRBJ1-3; 7 nucleotides match TRBD1. Germline lookup yields CDR1 GTSNPN and CDR2 SVGIG (reference sequence). The V gene end was trimmed by 0 bases and the J gene end by 3 bases; junction bases not matched to a gene: 5. The CDR3 is 15 amino acids. The CDR3 is CAWSVGGRLGNTIYF. In DNA form, the CDR3 reads TGTGCCTGGAGTGTAGGGGGCCGGCTTGGAAACACCATATATTTT. The full variable domain, rest sourced from reference TRBV30 and TRBJ1-3, is SQTIHQWPATLVQPVGSPLSLECTVEGTSNPNLYWYRQAAGRGLQLLFYSVGIGQISSEVPQNLSASRPQDRQFILSSKKLLLSDSGFYLCAWSVGGRLGNTIYFGEGSWLTVV.

V is TRBV6-5 and J is TRBJ1-5, with 7 bases matching TRBD1. The CDR3 loop spans 13 amino acids. The germline V gene encodes CDR1 MNHEY and CDR2 SVGAGI. V was clipped by 6 bases and J by 7 bases; unmatched bases: 6. CDR3 loop: CASSKQGNQPQHF. In nucleotides, the CDR3 is TGTGCCAGCAGCAAACAGGGGAACCAGCCCCAGCATTTT.

As concerns this clone: With a much larger clone just one base away, this may be a read error. This specimen includes other DNA sequences encoding the same CDR3. The rearrangement uses TRBV25-1 and TRBJ1-6; the D is unclear. There are 12 residues in the CDR3. V was pared by 4 bases and J by 6 bases, with 4 bases between. CDR1 is MGHDK and CDR2 is SYGVNS in the germline V gene. CDR3 amino acids: CASSGLNSPLHF. CDR3 coding DNA: TGTGCCAGCAGTGGTCTTAATTCACCCCTCCACTTT.

The chain couples TRBV2 to TRBJ2-7; 9 bases align to TRBD2. Germline CDR1 is SNHLY and CDR2 is FYNNEI. V gave up 5 bases and J gave up 6 bases; unmatched junction bases: 11. There are 15 residues in the CDR3. CDR3 residues: CASSSSGTPLGEQYF. CDR3 DNA: TGTGCCAGCAGTTCTAGCGGGACCCCCCTGGGCGAGCAGTACTTC.

The V call is TRBV6-1, the J call TRBJ2-2; D gene uncertain. The CDR3 length is 17 residues. Germline values: CDR1 MNHNS, CDR2 SASEGT. With 1 base removed from V and 1 base from J, the gap between germline ends came to 13 bases. The CDR3 here is CASSEGFRTGNTGELFF. CDR3 nucleotides: TGTGCCAGCAGTGAAGGTTTCAGGACGGGGAACACCGGGGAGCTGTTTTTT.

This clone was counted a few times. The chain combines TRBV29-1 with TRBJ1-1, with 8 bases lining up with TRBD1. Germline assignment: CDR1 SQVTM and CDR2 ANQGSEA. V lost 4 bases and J lost 5; bases outside the gene matches: 12. The CDR3 consists of 15 residues. The chain's CDR3 is CSVVPVKDRATEAFF. The CDR3 DNA is TGCAGCGTTGTTCCGGTCAAGGACAGGGCAACTGAAGCTTTCTTT. The complete variable domain, with remaining parts taken from reference TRBV29-1 and TRBJ1-1, reads SAVISQKPSRDICQRGTSLTIQCQVDSQVTMMFWYRQQPGQSLTLIATANQGSEATYESGFVIDKFPISRPNLTFSTLTVSNMSPEDSSIYLCSVVPVKDRATEAFFGQGTRLTVV.